These 2 T cell receptor beta chains were all obtained from the same sample, sequenced in a study of blood T cell repertoires in COVID-19. Here immunoSEQ multiplex PCR was the method, and the copy in TCRdb shows in-frame clones only, minus some. The data contain fewer than 350,000 clones, approximately 90% of them singletons. Sequenced input: peripheral blood. All receptors derive from a woman aged 55-70 years with COVID-19, enrolled during active disease.

The chain employs TRBV7-9 and TRBJ2-5; D possibly corresponds to TRBD2 (6 bases). This CDR3 contains 15 residues. With 6 bases removed from V and 5 bases from J, the gap between germline ends came to 19 bases. From germline, CDR1 is SEHNR and CDR2 FQNEAQ (reference sequence). CDR3 in amino acids: CASRGRPTRGETQYF. Written as DNA, the CDR3 is TGTGCCAGCAGGGGACGACCCACCCGGGGGGAGACCCAGTACTTC.

The chain carries TRBV2 and TRBJ2-1; D might be TRBD1 (5 bases). The CDR3 loop spans 14 amino acids. CDR1 and CDR2 (germline): SNHLY, FYNNEI. Between the trimmed V and J ends, which lost 5 bases and 5 bases, there was a span of 13 bases. CDR3 sequence reads: CASSTVDKHNEQFF. Here the CDR3 DNA reads TGTGCCAGCAGTACTGTGGACAAGCACAATGAGCAGTTCTTC. The full variable domain, rest sourced from reference TRBV2 and TRBJ2-1, is EPEVTQTPSHQVTQMGQEVILRCVPISNHLYFYWYRQILGQKVEFLVSFYNNEISEKSEIFDDQFSVERPDGSNFTLKIRSTKLEDSAMYFCASSTVDKHNEQFFGPGTRLTVL.